This TCR beta chain was found in a study of monozygotic twins with inflammatory bowel disease (dated by TCRdb to the late 2010s). For the wider study: A total of approximately 28 monozygotic twin pairs were included in the full study, comprising nine German pairs (four IBD-concordant, five IBD-discordant) and 19 IBD-discordant Danish pairs. The search for disease-associated traits relied mainly on comparing, within discordant pairs, IBD patients with their genetically identical healthy co-twins. Each individual had, on average, about 151 000 unique TCRalpha sequences and 181 000 unique TCRbeta sequences available for analysis.

The CDR1 and CDR2 encoded by the germline V gene (reference sequence) are DFQATT and SNEGSKA. From its cysteine to its phenylalanine, the CDR3 spans 13 amino acids. No DNA sequence is on record. Study-wide findings and limitations: Differing immunosuppressive treatments among patients may have added background noise and inter-individual variability to the repertoires. Compared with healthy twins, IBD patients had fewer clonotypes in common with other individuals, a difference most pronounced in patients showing signs of disease activity. Different T cell subtypes could not be distinguished in the analysis. The results gave no support for a single strong signal or clonotype linked to IBD. No difference in repertoire similarity was observed between concordant and discordant twins, possibly owing to limited statistical power. IBD patients had lower TCRbeta repertoire diversity, measured by the inverse Simpson index, than their healthy co-twins.

Of note for this clonotype: Its antigen remains undetermined.

From each donor, an approximately 2.3 ml peripheral blood sample was collected into PAXgene tubes and kept at -80 degrees C. Without T cell sorting, total RNA was isolated from whole blood using the PAXgene blood miRNA kit on an automated QIAcube. Deep TCRalpha and TCRbeta repertoire profiling with unique molecular barcoding was performed on peripheral blood of monozygotic twin pairs concordant or discordant for inflammatory bowel disease. Smoking habits were recorded for all twin pairs, and individuals were classified as current, former or never smokers. Receptors were amplified or captured by 5' RACE. The input for every TCR library was around 4,000 ng of total RNA. cDNA was synthesized with SMARTScribe reverse transcriptase in eight separate reactions per sample. Unique molecular identifiers containing a 6-nucleotide sample barcode were introduced through template switching during cDNA synthesis. TCRalpha and TCRbeta cDNA was amplified by two nested PCRs of roughly 15 and 9 cycles, with bead purification after each PCR. Before amplification, cDNA was treated with uracil DNA-glycosylase and purified using the QIAquick PCR purification kit. In the second PCR, Illumina TruSeq-compatible adapters and sample-specific barcodes were added. Library quality and concentration were checked on TapeStation and Qubit, and libraries were pooled at around 5 ng each. Sequencing of pooled libraries was carried out on an Illumina HiSeq2500 single-index Rapid Run using 2 x 100 bp reads and custom sequencing primers. From the authors' description of their analysis: MiGEC version 1.2.6 was used for UMI-based consensus assembly to correct PCR and sequencing errors. MiXCR version 2.1.1 handled V(D)J alignment, clonotype assembly and CDR3 extraction. Normalisation of gene usage, clonotype sharing and MAIT/NKT TCR abundance was achieved by analysing the top 1000, 10 000 and 20 000 clonotypes per sample. After downsampling to 27 000 UMIs, diversity was calculated as the inverse Simpson index using the vegan R package. Paired Mann-Whitney U tests were applied to discordant twin pairs, with Benjamini-Hochberg correction for multiple testing. TCRdb reprocessed the reads, so every CDR3 protein sequence counts as one entry and DNA is not shown. In this record, the V and J calls reflect TCRdb's handling and not the investigators' own analysis. This sample's clone table shows fewer than 550,000 distinct CDR3 sequences. Around 2.4% of the sample lies in the top ten.

The sequence came from a human donor with ulcerative colitis or Crohn's disease, or a healthy co-twin of an affected twin (not recorded which). This chain joins TRBV20-1 to TRBJ2-3. The sample consisted of blood. The CDR3 in this case is CSARDTNTDTQYF.